Below are 29 T cell receptor beta chains sequenced from a single sample in a study of blood T cell repertoires in COVID-19 (dated by TCRdb to 2018 to 2021). Receptor amplification or capture employed the immunoSEQ multiplex PCR assay. TCRdb mirrors the immuneACCESS table, restricted to in-frame sequences. Some clones are absent from its copies; in checked studies, under half trace to an unresolved V gene, and the reason for the others is unknown. The sample has about 160,000 clones on record, roughly 80% of them singletons. About 5.3% of the sample is taken by the ten largest. The source material was PBMCs or T cells enriched from blood (not recorded which). The receptors were sampled from a woman aged 40 to 50 with acute COVID-19.

The chain has TRBV12-5 and TRBJ1-2; unclear D gene. Deletions cut 1 base from V and 8 bases from J, with 5 bases between. The germline gives CDR1 LGHNT, CDR2 FRNRAP. This CDR3 spans 11 amino acids. CDR3 coding DNA: TGTGCTAGTGGTTTGGGAGGAGGCTACACCTTC. Its protein is CASGLGGGYTF.

This clone was seen many times. An end of the junction differs from the germline gene, which may be a read error. Other DNA sequences of this sample code for an identical CDR3. The chain recombines TRBV7-7 with TRBJ2-5, with D tentatively TRBD1 (6 bases). Looked up from germline, CDR1 is SSHAT and CDR2 is FNYEAQ (reference sequence). CDR3 size: 15 residues. The CDR3, as DNA: TGTGCTAGCAGCTTAGGGGCAGGGGAATCGGAGACCCAGTACTTC. This codes for CASSLGAGESETQYF.

This clone came up once. The V call is TRBV2, the J call TRBJ2-3; 11 nucleotides match TRBD2. This CDR3 contains 15 residues. Germline values: CDR1 SNHLY, CDR2 FYNNEI. The V segment lost 5 bases and the J segment 2 bases; nucleotides outside the gene matches: 3. This CDR3 reads CASSRLAGFTDTQYF. In DNA form, the CDR3 reads TGTGCCAGCAGTCGACTAGCGGGATTCACAGATACGCAGTATTTT.

The rearrangement joins TRBV2 to TRBJ2-3, with 9 bases lining up with TRBD2. The length of the CDR3 is 15 residues. The ends lost 2 bases at V and 5 bases at J; junction bases unmatched: 5. CDR1 SNHLY and CDR2 FYNNEI come from the germline V gene. The CDR3 bases are TGTGCCAGCAGTGAACTAGCGGGATTTGTAGATACGCAGTATTTT. This encodes CASSELAGFVDTQYF.

V and J are TRBV7-3 and TRBJ2-1, with D tentatively TRBD2 (6 bases). Deletions cut 2 bases from V and 7 bases from J, with 18 bases between. The length of the CDR3 is 16 residues. Germline V gene data show CDR1 as SGHTA and CDR2 as FQGTGA. In DNA form, the CDR3 reads TGTGCCAGCAGCTTACACCCTCGTGGCGGGGAAAATGAGCAGTTCTTC. Translating it yields CASSLHPRGGENEQFF.

The chain employs TRBV5-1 and TRBJ2-2; 7 bases line up with TRBD1. CDR1 SGHRS and CDR2 YFSETQ come from the germline V gene. V shed 4 bases, J shed 11 bases, and the junction held 8 bases outside the gene matches. The CDR3 is 13 amino acids. The CDR3: CASSLDRARELFF. The CDR3 DNA follows: TGCGCCAGCAGCCTCGACAGGGCCAGAGAGCTGTTTTTT. The variable domain in full, with the rest retrieved from reference TRBV5-1 and TRBJ2-2, is KAGVTQTPRYLIKTRGQQVTLSCSPISGHRSVSWYQQTPGQGLQFLFEYFSETQRNKGNFPGRFSGRQFSNSRSEMNVSTLELGDSALYLCASSLDRARELFFGEGSRLTVL.

The chain joins TRBV9 to TRBJ2-6; D ambiguous. Trimming took off 4 bases at V and 0 bases at J, with 26 bases between the two ends. From germline, CDR1 is SGDLS and CDR2 YYNGEE. This CDR3 is 21 amino acids long. The CDR3 sequence: CASSRSGVGPHRFSGANVLTF. In nucleotides, the CDR3 is TGTGCCAGCAGCCGCTCTGGCGTTGGGCCCCATAGGTTCTCTGGGGCCAACGTCCTGACTTTC.

The rearrangement joins TRBV24-1 to TRBJ1-5; D is ambiguous. V was pared by 4 bases and J by 0 bases, with 6 bases between. Germline V gene lookup returns CDR1 KGHDR and CDR2 SFDVKD. This CDR3 is built from 14 residues. The CDR3 DNA reads TGTGCCACCAGTGACAGAAATAGCAATCAGCCCCAGCATTTT. Translated, it gives CATSDRNSNQPQHF.

This chain joins TRBV5-6 and TRBJ1-2; the D gene is possibly TRBD1 (5 bases). Per germline, CDR1 SGHDT and CDR2 YYEEEE. CDR3 length equals 14 residues. The V end lost 6 bases, the J end lost 3 bases, and 15 bases lay between the germline ends. In nucleotides, the CDR3 is TGTGCCAGCACCCCCCCCGGACAAGACTATGGCTACACCTTC. Amino acids: CASTPPGQDYGYTF.

J is TRBJ2-1 and V is TRBV11-1; D is perhaps TRBD2 (5 bases). The germline gives CDR1 SGHAT, CDR2 FQDESV (reference sequence). The CDR3 totals 13 residues. Trimming removed 5 bases from V and 7 bases from J, with 12 bases in between. The CDR3 here is CASSSHRGNEQFF. The CDR3 bases are TGTGCCAGCAGCAGCCACCGCGGGAATGAGCAGTTCTTC.

This clone was observed a few times. This rearrangement joins TRBV4-2 to TRBJ1-2; no clear D. The germline V gene encodes CDR1 LGHNA and CDR2 YNFKEQ. V gave up 1 base and J gave up 4 bases, with 10 bases separating them. The CDR3 length is 14 residues. CDR3 region: CASSQVRSSYGYTF. The CDR3, as DNA: TGTGCCAGCAGCCAAGTGAGGTCCAGCTATGGCTACACCTTC.

The J gene is TRBJ2-1, the V gene TRBV5-4; a weak D match, TRBD2 (5 bases). CDR3 size: 15 residues. With 1 base removed from V and 7 bases from J, the gap between germline ends came to 15 bases. Germline lookup yields CDR1 SGHNT and CDR2 YYREEE (reference sequence). The CDR3 loop reads CASSLLASSSNEQFF. CDR3 DNA sequence: TGTGCCAGCAGCTTGTTGGCTAGCAGCTCGAATGAGCAGTTCTTC.

The genes are TRBV6-5 and TRBJ1-6; D perhaps matches TRBD1 (5 bases). CDR3 size: 14 residues. Trimming shortened V by 6 bases and J by 0 bases, and 6 bases separated the two germline ends. Germline V gives CDR1 MNHEY, CDR2 SVGAGI. The CDR3 coding sequence is TGTGCCAGCAGGGGGGGCTCCTATAATTCACCCCTCCACTTT. Translating gives CASRGGSYNSPLHF.

The chain links TRBV30 to TRBJ1-6; 8 nucleotides line up with TRBD1. This CDR3 has 14 residues. Germline trimming cut 8 bases from V and 7 bases from J; bases unmatched to any gene: 10. CDR1 is GTSNPN and CDR2 is SVGIG in the germline V gene (reference sequence). The CDR3 DNA is TGTGCCCGCGACAGGGGCGGCAGGAATTCACCCCTCCACTTT. As protein: CARDRGGRNSPLHF.

The rearrangement uses TRBV5-1 and TRBJ1-1; unclear D gene. CDR1 is SGHRS and CDR2 is YFSETQ in the germline V gene. The CDR3 runs 13 residues. Trimming pared 6 bases from V and 0 bases from J, leaving 9 bases between. The CDR3 is CASKEVMNTEAFF. The DNA for the CDR3 is TGCGCCAGCAAGGAGGTTATGAACACTGAAGCTTTCTTT.

The chain joins TRBV7-3 to TRBJ1-3; tentative D call: TRBD1 (5 bases). Per the germline V gene, CDR1 is SGHTA and CDR2 is FQGTGA. This CDR3 comprises 15 residues. The V end was cut by 1 base, the J end by 3 bases, with 10 bases between. The CDR3 bases are TGTGCCAGCAGCTTAATGGCGGGGGTTGGAAACACCATATATTTT. It encodes CASSLMAGVGNTIYF. Full variable domain (rest looked up from reference TRBV7-3 and TRBJ1-3): GAGVSQTPSNKVTEKGKYVELRCDPISGHTALYWYRQSLGQGPEFLIYFQGTGAADDSGLPNDRFFAVRPEGSVSTLKIQRTERGDSAVYLCASSLMAGVGNTIYFGEGSWLTVV.

With respect to this clone: At one end, the junction sequence differs from germline, possibly due to a read error. The chain is built from TRBV7-7 and TRBJ2-5, with 15 bases lining up with TRBD2. Germline-derived CDR1 and CDR2 are SSHAT and FNYEAQ (reference sequence). This CDR3 contains 16 residues. The CDR3 spells CASSPGLAGGQETQYF. CDR3 DNA: TGTGCTAGCAGCCCAGGACTAGCGGGAGGGCAAGAGACCCAGTACTTC.

This clone has just one count. The chain combines TRBV3-1 (or the pseudogene TRBV3-2) with TRBJ2-5; TRBD1 matches at 10 bases. The trim removed 4 bases at V and 5 bases at J, leaving 10 bases unmatched. The germline V gene encodes CDR1 LGHDT and CDR2 YNNKEL (reference sequence). CDR3 length equals 16 residues. In DNA, the CDR3 is TGTGCCAGCAGCCGGTGGACAGGGGGATTTTTGGAGACCCAGTACTTC. The encoded protein is CASSRWTGGFLETQYF.

This chain connects TRBV15 to TRBJ2-5; D might be TRBD2 (6 bases). V was pared by 4 bases and J by 2 bases, with 14 bases between. Germline CDR1 LNHNV, CDR2 YYDKDF (reference sequence). CDR3 length: 15 residues. Written as DNA, the CDR3 is TGTGCCACCAGCACGCGGGGACTGACTCAAGAGACCCAGTACTTC. Translation: CATSTRGLTQETQYF.

There are a few counts of this clone. The CDR3 DNA is TGTGCCAGGCTGGGCCTTACGGGAGCCGCTCAAGAGACCCAGTACTTC. Its translation is CARLGLTGAAQETQYF. The chain has TRBV21-1 and TRBJ2-5; the D call TRBD2 from the table was never checked on the DNA. TRBV21-1 is shown as a pseudogene. The CDR3 consists of 16 residues.

The rearrangement joins TRBV3-1 (or the pseudogene TRBV3-2) to TRBJ2-7; TRBD2 might be the D (6 bases). The CDR3 is 16 amino acids. Germline lookup yields CDR1 LGHDT and CDR2 YNNKEL (reference sequence). V was shortened by 3 bases and J by 0 bases, with 15 bases between the two germline ends. CDR3 residues: CASSHGGGPVSYEQYF. CDR3 coding DNA: TGTGCCAGCAGCCATGGGGGAGGCCCGGTCTCCTACGAGCAGTACTTC.

This chain connects TRBV6-5 to TRBJ1-6; TRBD1 is a possible D gene (5 bases). This CDR3 region has 13 residues. CDR1 is MNHEY, CDR2 SVGAGI, per germline. Deletions cut 10 bases from V and 6 bases from J, with 13 bases between. CDR3 protein: CATRGFSNSPLHF. The CDR3, as DNA: TGTGCCACAAGGGGCTTCTCTAATTCACCCCTCCACTTT.

The rearrangement joins TRBV5-1 to TRBJ2-1, with 11 bases identical to TRBD1. The junction had 12 bases not matched to a gene; V was cut back by 2 bases and J by 8 bases. CDR3 length: 17 amino acids. Germline CDR1 reads SGHRS; CDR2 reads YFSETQ. CDR3 in amino acids: CASSLATGTGGIYEQFF. CDR3 DNA sequence: TGCGCCAGCAGCTTAGCTACCGGGACAGGGGGAATATATGAGCAGTTCTTC.

The chain uses TRBV19 and TRBJ2-2, with 7 bases aligning to TRBD2. The length of the CDR3 is 16 residues. V shed 9 bases, J shed 6 bases, and the junction held 16 bases outside the gene matches. Germline loops: CDR1 LNHDA, CDR2 SQIVND (reference sequence). The CDR3 nucleotides read TGTGCCAGCCGGGACTACCTAGTGTCGGATGCCGGGGAGCTGTTTTTT. Residues: CASRDYLVSDAGELFF.

The chain is built from TRBV7-9 and TRBJ1-1; D gene uncertain. Germline CDR1 reads SEHNR; CDR2 reads FQNEAQ (reference sequence). The CDR3 loop spans 14 amino acids. V shed 1 base and J shed 6 bases, with 12 bases lying between them. The DNA for the CDR3 is TGTGCCAGCAGCTTAGGGTTCAGGTTCGCTGAAGCTTTCTTT. This gives the protein CASSLGFRFAEAFF.

The V and J genes are TRBV5-6 and TRBJ2-1; 9 bases are a match to TRBD1. Trimming removed 4 bases from V and 4 bases from J; junction bases left unmatched: 9. The CDR3 is made up of 16 amino acids. CDR1 is SGHDT and CDR2 is YYEEEE in the germline V gene. CDR3 nucleotides: TGTGCCAGCAGCACGACCGGGACAGGGAAGTACAATGAGCAGTTCTTC. Residues: CASSTTGTGKYNEQFF.

V is TRBV11-3 and J is TRBJ1-1, with TRBD1 matching 7 bases. The CDR3 sequence is 13 residues long. With V trimmed by 5 bases and J by 5 bases, 5 bases remained unmatched. Germline values: CDR1 SGHNT, CDR2 YENEEA. CDR3 loop: CASSADRETEAFF. The CDR3 nucleotides are TGTGCCAGCAGCGCCGACAGGGAAACTGAAGCTTTCTTT.

V usage is TRBV2 and J usage is TRBJ2-6, with 7 bases aligning to TRBD1. The CDR3 is made up of 16 amino acids. J gave up 2 bases and V 1 base, and 2 bases lay outside the gene matches. The germline V gene encodes CDR1 SNHLY and CDR2 FYNNEI. The CDR3 region has the DNA TGTGCCAGCAGTGAAGTTAGGGGGCCTGGGGCCAACGTCCTGACTTTC. Its protein is CASSEVRGPGANVLTF. The full variable domain, rest sourced from reference TRBV2 and TRBJ2-6, is EPEVTQTPSHQVTQMGQEVILRCVPISNHLYFYWYRQILGQKVEFLVSFYNNEISEKSEIFDDQFSVERPDGSNFTLKIRSTKLEDSAMYFCASSEVRGPGANVLTFGAGSRLTVL.

This clone has only one observation. The J gene is TRBJ2-2, the V gene TRBV7-3; D gene unclear. Germline CDR1 and CDR2: SGHTA and FQGTGA. The CDR3 is 16 residues long. The V end lost 4 bases, the J end lost 2 bases, and 14 bases lay between the germline ends. This CDR3 is CASSSSPLLNTGELFF. The CDR3 DNA sequence: TGTGCCAGCAGCTCCTCACCCTTACTTAACACCGGGGAGCTGTTTTTT.